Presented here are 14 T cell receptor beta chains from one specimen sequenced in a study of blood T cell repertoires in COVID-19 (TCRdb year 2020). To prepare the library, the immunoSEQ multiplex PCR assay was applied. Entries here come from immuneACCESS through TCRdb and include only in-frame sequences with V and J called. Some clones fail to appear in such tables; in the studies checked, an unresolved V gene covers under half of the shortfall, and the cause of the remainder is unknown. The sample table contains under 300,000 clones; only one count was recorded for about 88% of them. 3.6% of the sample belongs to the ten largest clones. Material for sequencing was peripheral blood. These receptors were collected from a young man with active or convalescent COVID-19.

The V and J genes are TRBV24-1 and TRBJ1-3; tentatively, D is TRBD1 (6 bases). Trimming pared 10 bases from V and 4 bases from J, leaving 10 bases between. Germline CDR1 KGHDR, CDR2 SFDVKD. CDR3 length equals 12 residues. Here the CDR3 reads CATVTGGNTIYF. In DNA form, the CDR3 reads TGTGCCACGGTAACAGGGGGAAACACCATATATTTT.

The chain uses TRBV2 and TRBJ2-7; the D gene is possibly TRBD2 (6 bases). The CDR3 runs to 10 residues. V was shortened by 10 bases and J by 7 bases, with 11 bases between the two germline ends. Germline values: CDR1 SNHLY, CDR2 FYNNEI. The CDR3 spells CAINAGEQYF. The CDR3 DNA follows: TGTGCCATAAACGCGGGGGAGCAGTACTTC.

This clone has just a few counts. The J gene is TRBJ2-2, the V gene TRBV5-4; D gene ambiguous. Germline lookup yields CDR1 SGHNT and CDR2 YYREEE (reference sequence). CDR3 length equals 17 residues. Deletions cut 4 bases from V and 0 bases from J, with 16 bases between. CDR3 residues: CASSLQSVTPNTGELFF. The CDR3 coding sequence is TGTGCCAGCAGCCTACAGTCTGTGACACCGAACACCGGGGAGCTGTTTTTT.

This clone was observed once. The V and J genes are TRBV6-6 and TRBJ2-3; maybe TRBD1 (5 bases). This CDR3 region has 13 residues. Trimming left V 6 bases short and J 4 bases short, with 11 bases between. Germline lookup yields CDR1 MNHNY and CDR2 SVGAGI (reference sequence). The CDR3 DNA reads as TGTGCCAGCAGATCAAGGGGATCAGATACGCAGTATTTT. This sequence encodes CASRSRGSDTQYF.

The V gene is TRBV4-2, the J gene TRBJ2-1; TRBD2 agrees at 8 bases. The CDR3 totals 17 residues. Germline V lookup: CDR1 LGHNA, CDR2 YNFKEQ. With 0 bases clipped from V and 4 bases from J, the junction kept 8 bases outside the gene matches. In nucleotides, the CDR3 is TGTGCCAGCAGCCAAGACATAGCGGGATCCCAGTACAATGAGCAGTTCTTC. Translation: CASSQDIAGSQYNEQFF.

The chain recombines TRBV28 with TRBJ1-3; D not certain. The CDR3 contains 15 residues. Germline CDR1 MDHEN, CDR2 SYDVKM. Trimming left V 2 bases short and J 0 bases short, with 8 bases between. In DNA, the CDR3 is TGTGCCAGCAGTTTAAGAGACTTCTCTGGAAACACCATATATTTT. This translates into CASSLRDFSGNTIYF.

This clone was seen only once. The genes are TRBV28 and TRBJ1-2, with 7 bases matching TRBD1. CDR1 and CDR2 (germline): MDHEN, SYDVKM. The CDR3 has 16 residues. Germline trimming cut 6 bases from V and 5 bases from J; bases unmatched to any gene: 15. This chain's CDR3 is CASSPLPDRFPYGYTF. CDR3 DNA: TGTGCCAGCAGCCCTCTCCCGGACAGGTTCCCTTATGGCTACACCTTC.

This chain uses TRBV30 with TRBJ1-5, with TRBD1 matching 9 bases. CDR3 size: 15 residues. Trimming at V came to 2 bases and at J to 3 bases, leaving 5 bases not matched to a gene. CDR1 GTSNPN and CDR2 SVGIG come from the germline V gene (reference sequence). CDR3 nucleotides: TGTGCCTGGAGTCTCGGACAGGGGAACAATCAGCCCCAGCATTTT. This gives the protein CAWSLGQGNNQPQHF.

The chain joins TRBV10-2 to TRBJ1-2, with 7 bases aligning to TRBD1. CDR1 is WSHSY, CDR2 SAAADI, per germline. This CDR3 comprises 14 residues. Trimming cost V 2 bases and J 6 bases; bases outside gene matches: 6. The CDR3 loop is CASSEVDRVNGYTF. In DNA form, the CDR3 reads TGCGCCAGCAGTGAGGTCGACAGGGTCAATGGCTACACCTTC.

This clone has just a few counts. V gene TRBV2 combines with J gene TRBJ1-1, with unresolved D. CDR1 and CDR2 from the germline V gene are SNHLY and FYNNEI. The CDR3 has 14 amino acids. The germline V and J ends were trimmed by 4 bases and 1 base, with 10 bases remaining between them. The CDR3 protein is CASSAGSENTEAFF. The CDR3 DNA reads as TGTGCCAGCAGTGCGGGTTCGGAGAACACTGAAGCTTTCTTT.

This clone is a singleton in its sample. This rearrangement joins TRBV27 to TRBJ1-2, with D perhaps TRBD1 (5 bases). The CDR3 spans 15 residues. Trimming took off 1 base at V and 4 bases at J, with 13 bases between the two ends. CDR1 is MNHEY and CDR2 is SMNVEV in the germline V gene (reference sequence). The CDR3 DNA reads TGTGCCAGCAGTTTATTTCCAGGGTATGGCTATGGCTACACCTTC. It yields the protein CASSLFPGYGYGYTF.

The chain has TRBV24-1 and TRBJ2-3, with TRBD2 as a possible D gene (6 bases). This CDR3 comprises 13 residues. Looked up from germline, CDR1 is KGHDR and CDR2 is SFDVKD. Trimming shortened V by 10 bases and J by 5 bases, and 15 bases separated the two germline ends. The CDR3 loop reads CATAGLVIDTQYF. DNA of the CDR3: TGTGCCACGGCGGGGCTAGTGATAGATACGCAGTATTTT.

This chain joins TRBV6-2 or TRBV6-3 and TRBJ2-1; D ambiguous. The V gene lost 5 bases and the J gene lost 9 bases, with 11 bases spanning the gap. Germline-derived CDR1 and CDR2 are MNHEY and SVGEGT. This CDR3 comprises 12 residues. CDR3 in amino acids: CASSPGVFEQFF. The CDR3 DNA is TGTGCCAGCAGTCCCGGAGTTTTTGAGCAGTTCTTC.

The CDR3 loop reads CASSRTGSSYEQYF. The CDR3 bases are TGTGCCAGCAGCCGGACAGGGAGCTCCTACGAGCAGTACTTC. The V gene is TRBV7-9, the J gene TRBJ2-7, with 8 bases identical to TRBD1. This CDR3 has 14 residues. Germline CDR1 and CDR2: SEHNR and FQNEAQ (reference sequence). J lost 0 bases, V lost 5 bases, and 3 bases had no gene match.